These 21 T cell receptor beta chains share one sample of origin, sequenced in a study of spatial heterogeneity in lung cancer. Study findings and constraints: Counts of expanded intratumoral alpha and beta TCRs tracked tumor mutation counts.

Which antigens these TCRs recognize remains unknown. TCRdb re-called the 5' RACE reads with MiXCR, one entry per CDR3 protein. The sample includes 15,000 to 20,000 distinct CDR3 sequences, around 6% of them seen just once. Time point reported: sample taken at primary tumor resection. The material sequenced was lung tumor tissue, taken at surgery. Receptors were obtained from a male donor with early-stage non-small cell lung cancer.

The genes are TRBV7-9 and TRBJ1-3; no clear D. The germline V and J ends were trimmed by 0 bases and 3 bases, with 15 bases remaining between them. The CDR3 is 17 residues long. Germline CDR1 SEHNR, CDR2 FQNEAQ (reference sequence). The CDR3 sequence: CASSLAIARVDGNTIYF. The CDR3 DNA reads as TGTGCCAGCAGCTTAGCGATTGCCCGGGTAGATGGAAACACCATATATTTT. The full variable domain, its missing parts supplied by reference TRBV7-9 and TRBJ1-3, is DTGVSQNPRHKITKRGQNVTFRCDPISEHNRLYWYRQTLGQGPEFLTYFQNEAQLEKSRLLSDRFSAERPKGSFSTLEIQRTEQGDSAMYLCASSLAIARVDGNTIYFGEGSWLTVV.

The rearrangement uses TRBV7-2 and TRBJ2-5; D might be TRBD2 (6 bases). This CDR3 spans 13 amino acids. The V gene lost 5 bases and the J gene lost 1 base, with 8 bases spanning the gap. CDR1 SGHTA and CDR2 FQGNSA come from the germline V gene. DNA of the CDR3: TGTGCCAGCAGCGGAGGGGCCCAAGAGACCCAGTACTTC. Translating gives CASSGGAQETQYF.

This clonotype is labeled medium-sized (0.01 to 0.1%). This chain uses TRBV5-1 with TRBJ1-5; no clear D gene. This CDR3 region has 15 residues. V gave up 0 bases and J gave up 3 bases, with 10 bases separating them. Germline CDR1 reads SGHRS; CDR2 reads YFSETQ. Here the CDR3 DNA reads TGCGCCAGCAGCTTGGGGCCACAGATCAATCAGCCCCAGCATTTT. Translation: CASSLGPQINQPQHF.

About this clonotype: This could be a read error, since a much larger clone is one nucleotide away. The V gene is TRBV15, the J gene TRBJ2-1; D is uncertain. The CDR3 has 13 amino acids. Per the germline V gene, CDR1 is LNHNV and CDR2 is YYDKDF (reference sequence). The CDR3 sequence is CATARPNYNELFF. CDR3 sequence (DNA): TGTGCCACCGCCAGGCCGAACTACAATGAGCTGTTCTTC.

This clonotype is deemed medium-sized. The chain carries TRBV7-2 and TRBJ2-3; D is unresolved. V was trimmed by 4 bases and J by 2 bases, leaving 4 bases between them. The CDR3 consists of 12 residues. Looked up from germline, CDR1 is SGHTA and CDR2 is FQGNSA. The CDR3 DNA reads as TGTGCCAGCAGCTCATACACAGATACGCAGTATTTT. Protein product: CASSSYTDTQYF.

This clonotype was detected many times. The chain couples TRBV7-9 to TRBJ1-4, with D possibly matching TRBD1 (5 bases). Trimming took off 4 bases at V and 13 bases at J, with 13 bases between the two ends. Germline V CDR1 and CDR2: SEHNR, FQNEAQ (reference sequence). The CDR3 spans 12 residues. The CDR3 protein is CASSSSGGGLFF. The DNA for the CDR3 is TGTGCCAGCAGCTCCTCCGGGGGAGGACTGTTTTTT.

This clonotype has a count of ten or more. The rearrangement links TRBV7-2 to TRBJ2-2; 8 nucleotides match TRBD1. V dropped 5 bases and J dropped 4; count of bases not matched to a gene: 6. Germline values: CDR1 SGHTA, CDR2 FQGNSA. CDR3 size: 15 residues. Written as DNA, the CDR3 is TGTGCCAGCAGCCCGACAGGGGCTGTCACCGGGGAGCTGTTTTTT. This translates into CASSPTGAVTGELFF.

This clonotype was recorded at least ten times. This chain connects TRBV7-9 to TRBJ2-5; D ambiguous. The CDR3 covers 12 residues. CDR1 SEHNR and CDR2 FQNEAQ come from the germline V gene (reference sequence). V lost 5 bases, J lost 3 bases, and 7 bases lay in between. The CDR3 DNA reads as TGTGCCAGCAGCCGCCTGGAAGAGACCCAGTACTTC. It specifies CASSRLEETQYF.

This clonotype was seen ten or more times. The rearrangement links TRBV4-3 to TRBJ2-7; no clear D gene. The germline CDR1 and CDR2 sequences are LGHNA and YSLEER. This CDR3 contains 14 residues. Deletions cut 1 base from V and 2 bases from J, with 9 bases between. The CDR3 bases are TGCGCCAGCAGCCAAGGGTTTGACACCTACGAGCAGTACTTC. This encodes CASSQGFDTYEQYF.

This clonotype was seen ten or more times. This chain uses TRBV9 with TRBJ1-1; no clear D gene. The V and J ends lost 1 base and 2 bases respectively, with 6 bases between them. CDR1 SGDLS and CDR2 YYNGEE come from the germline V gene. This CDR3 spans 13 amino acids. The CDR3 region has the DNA TGTGCCAGCAGCGTACGACTTAACACTGAAGCTTTCTTT. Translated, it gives CASSVRLNTEAFF. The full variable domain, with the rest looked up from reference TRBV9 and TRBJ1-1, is DSGVTQTPKHLITATGQRVTLRCSPRSGDLSVYWYQQSLDQGLQFLIQYYNGEERAKGNILERFSAQQFPDLHSELNLSSLELGDSALYFCASSVRLNTEAFFGQGTRLTVV.

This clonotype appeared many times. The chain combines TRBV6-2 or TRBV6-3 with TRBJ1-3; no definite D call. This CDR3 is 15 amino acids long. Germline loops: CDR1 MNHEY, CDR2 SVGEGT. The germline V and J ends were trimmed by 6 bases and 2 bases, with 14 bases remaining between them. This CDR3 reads CASRVWTLAGNTIYF. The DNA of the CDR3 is TGTGCCAGCAGAGTTTGGACGTTGGCTGGAAACACCATATATTTT.

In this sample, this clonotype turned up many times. CDR3 loop: CASSLLDTPPGTQYF. As DNA, the CDR3 is TGCGCCAGCAGCCTCCTCGACACCCCACCGGGGACCCAGTACTTC. V usage is TRBV5-1 and J usage is TRBJ2-5; D is unresolved. V was trimmed by 4 bases and J by 7 bases, leaving 20 bases between them. The CDR3 has 15 amino acids. Germline V gene data show CDR1 as SGHRS and CDR2 as YFSETQ.

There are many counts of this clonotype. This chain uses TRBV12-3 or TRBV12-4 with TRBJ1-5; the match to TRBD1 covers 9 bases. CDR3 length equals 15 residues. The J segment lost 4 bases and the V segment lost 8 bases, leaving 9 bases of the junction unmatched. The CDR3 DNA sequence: TGTGCCAGCCAACCGGGACAGGGCCAAAATCAGCCCCAGCATTTT. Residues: CASQPGQGQNQPQHF.

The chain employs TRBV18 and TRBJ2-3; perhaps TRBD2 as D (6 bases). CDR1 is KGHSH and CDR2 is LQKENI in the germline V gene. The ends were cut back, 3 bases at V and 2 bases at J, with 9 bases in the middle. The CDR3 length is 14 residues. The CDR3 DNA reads TGTGCCAGCTCACCGGCGGGGAACACAGATACGCAGTATTTT. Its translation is CASSPAGNTDTQYF.

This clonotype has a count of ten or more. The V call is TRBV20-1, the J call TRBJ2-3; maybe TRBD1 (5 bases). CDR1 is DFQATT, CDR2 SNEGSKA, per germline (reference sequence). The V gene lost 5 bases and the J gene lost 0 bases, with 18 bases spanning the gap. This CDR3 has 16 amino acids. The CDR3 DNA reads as TGCAGTGCTCCGACCTTGACAGTCTCTAGCACAGATACGCAGTATTTT. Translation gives CSAPTLTVSSTDTQYF.

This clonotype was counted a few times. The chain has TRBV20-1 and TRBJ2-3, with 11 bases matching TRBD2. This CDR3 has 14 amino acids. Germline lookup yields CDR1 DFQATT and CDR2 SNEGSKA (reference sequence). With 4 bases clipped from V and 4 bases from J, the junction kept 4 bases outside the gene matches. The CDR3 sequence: CSAMTSGTADTQYF. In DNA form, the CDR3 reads TGCAGTGCTATGACTAGCGGGACGGCAGATACGCAGTATTTT.

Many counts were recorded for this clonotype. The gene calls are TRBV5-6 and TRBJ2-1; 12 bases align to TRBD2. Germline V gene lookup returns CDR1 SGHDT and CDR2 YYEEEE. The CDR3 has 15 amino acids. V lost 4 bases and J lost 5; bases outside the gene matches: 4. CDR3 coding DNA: TGTGCCAGCAGCCGGAGGACTAGCGGGAACAATGAGCAGTTCTTC. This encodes CASSRRTSGNNEQFF.

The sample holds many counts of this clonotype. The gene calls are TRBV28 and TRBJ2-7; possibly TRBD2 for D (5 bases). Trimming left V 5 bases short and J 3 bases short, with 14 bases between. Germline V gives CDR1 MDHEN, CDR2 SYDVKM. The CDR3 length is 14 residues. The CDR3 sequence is CASSPPLEGYEQYF. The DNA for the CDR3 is TGTGCCAGCAGTCCCCCCCTCGAGGGCTACGAGCAGTACTTC.

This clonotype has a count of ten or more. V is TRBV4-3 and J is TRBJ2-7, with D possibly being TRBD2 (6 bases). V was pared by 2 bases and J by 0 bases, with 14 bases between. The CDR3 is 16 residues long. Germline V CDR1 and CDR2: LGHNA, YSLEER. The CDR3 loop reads CASSQSPGLSSYEQYF. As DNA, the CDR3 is TGCGCCAGCAGCCAATCACCGGGACTTAGCTCCTACGAGCAGTACTTC.

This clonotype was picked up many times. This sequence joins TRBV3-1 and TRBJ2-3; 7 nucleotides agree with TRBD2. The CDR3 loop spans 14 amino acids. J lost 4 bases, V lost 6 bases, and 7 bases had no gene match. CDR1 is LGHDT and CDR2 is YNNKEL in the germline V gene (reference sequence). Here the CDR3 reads CASRYSSGPDTQYF. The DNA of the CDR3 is TGTGCCAGCAGGTATTCTAGCGGCCCAGATACGCAGTATTTT.

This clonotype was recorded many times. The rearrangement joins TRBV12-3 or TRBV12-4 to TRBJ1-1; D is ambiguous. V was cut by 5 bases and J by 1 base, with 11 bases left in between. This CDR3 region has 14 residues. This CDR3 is CASSDRVTNTEAFF. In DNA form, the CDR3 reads TGTGCCAGCAGTGACCGGGTCACGAACACTGAAGCTTTCTTT.